This entry features one T cell receptor beta chain sequence. Germline CDR1 SQVTM, CDR2 ANQGSEA. The V gene lost 6 bases and the J gene lost 3 bases, with 13 bases spanning the gap. The CDR3 loop spans 13 amino acids. Profiled with immunoSEQ multiplex PCR; TCRdb holds only in-frame clones, not every one. Seen here are tens of thousands of clones, roughly 92% observed once, and the top ten hold roughly 5%. The data are from a study of cytomegalovirus exposure and HLA in healthy donors. The clonotype comes from a man younger than 30 in good health and CMV-seropositive. The rearrangement joins TRBV29-1 to TRBJ2-3, with D perhaps TRBD2 (6 bases). The sequencing sample was made of PBMCs. CDR3 loop: CSVVGTGTDTQYF. CDR3 nucleotides: TGCAGCGTCGTAGGGACTGGAACAGATACGCAGTATTTT.